The 30 T cell receptor beta chains reported below all come from one sample, sequenced in a study of CD8 T cells in Susac syndrome. It was with random hexamers that roughly 0.45 to 1 ug RNA was reverse transcribed. MiXCR was run by TCRdb on the immunoSEQ multiplex PCR reads, yielding one entry per CDR3 protein. Of roughly 25,000 distinct CDR3 sequences listed, about 94% were seen once; the top ten hold 0.63%. The sequencing sample was made of CD8+ T cells from PBMCs. The source of these receptors is a human donor with Susac syndrome.

This CDR3 reads CASSEDSSYNEQFF. The CDR3 coding sequence is TGTGCCAGCAGTGAGGACAGCTCCTACAATGAGCAGTTCTTC. This chain connects TRBV6-4 to TRBJ2-1; weak D call: TRBD1 (6 bases). The CDR3 runs 14 residues. The V and J ends lost 3 bases and 0 bases respectively, with 6 bases between them. Germline V CDR1 and CDR2: MRHNA, SNTAGT.

This clonotype appeared a single time. The chain combines TRBV4-1 with TRBJ2-3; TRBD1 matches at 9 bases. CDR1 and CDR2 from the germline V gene are MGHRA and YSYEKL. V lost 1 base, J lost 5 bases, and 4 bases stayed unmatched. The CDR3 length is 15 residues. CDR3 in DNA: TGCGCCAGCAGCCAAGGACAGGGGGAAGGAGATACGCAGTATTTT. Its protein is CASSQGQGEGDTQYF.

CDR3: CSGRGGAITDTQYF. CDR3 coding DNA: TGCAGTGGACGTGGAGGGGCGATCACAGATACGCAGTATTTT. This chain connects TRBV20-1 to TRBJ2-3; D perhaps matches TRBD2 (6 bases). Deletions cut 7 bases from V and 2 bases from J, with 16 bases between. Germline assignment: CDR1 DFQATT and CDR2 SNEGSKA (reference sequence). The CDR3 has 14 residues.

The rearrangement links TRBV6-6 to TRBJ1-1; D may be TRBD1 (5 bases). Trimming cost V 7 bases and J 3 bases, with 18 bases left between them. Germline CDR1 is MNHNY and CDR2 is SVGAGI (reference sequence). CDR3 length equals 15 residues. CDR3 loop: CASTSSRGEDTEAFF. CDR3 sequence (DNA): TGTGCCAGCACCTCCTCTCGGGGGGAGGACACTGAAGCTTTCTTT.

For the CDR3, the DNA is TGTGCCAGCAGCTTAGCGCGTCAGGGGGCTGATTCACCCCTCCACTTT. It translates to CASSLARQGADSPLHF. The genes are TRBV7-6 and TRBJ1-6, with 8 bases fitting TRBD1. The CDR3 is 16 amino acids. CDR1 is SGHVS and CDR2 is FNYEAQ in the germline V gene. The V segment lost 0 bases and the J segment 8 bases; nucleotides outside the gene matches: 6.

V usage is TRBV12-3 or TRBV12-4 and J usage is TRBJ2-7; a possible D gene is TRBD1 (5 bases). Trimming removed 5 bases from V and 2 bases from J, with 7 bases in between. The CDR3 is 12 amino acids. The CDR3 loop is CASSAGTYEQYF. CDR3 nucleotides: TGTGCCAGCAGTGCAGGGACCTACGAGCAGTACTTC.

V is TRBV2 and J is TRBJ2-3; perhaps D is TRBD1 or TRBD2 (6 bases each). Trimming shortened V by 1 base and J by 1 base, and 15 bases separated the two germline ends. The length of the CDR3 is 17 residues. In germline, CDR1 is SNHLY, CDR2 FYNNEI. CDR3 nucleotide sequence: TGTGCCAGCAGTGAAGTAAGGGGGGCTCTAGGCACAGATACGCAGTATTTT. Translating it yields CASSEVRGALGTDTQYF. The entire variable domain, with the rest obtained from reference TRBV2 and TRBJ2-3, is as follows: EPEVTQTPSHQVTQMGQEVILRCVPISNHLYFYWYRQILGQKVEFLVSFYNNEISEKSEIFDDQFSVERPDGSNFTLKIRSTKLEDSAMYFCASSEVRGALGTDTQYFGPGTRLTVL.

The V call is TRBV7-8, the J call TRBJ2-5, with TRBD1 matching over 7 bases. The junction had 4 bases not matched to a gene; V was cut back by 5 bases and J by 4 bases. This CDR3 comprises 13 residues. Looked up from germline, CDR1 is SGHVS and CDR2 is FQNEAQ. Here the CDR3 DNA reads TGTGCCAGCAGCCGTCGACAGGGAGAGACCCAGTACTTC. Translated: CASSRRQGETQYF. Supplemented by reference TRBV7-8 and TRBJ2-5, the full variable domain reads GAGVSQSPRYKVAKRGQDVALRCDPISGHVSLFWYQQALGQGPEFLTYFQNEAQLDKSGLPSDRFFAERPEGSVSTLKIQRTQQEDSAVYLCASSRRQGETQYFGPGTRLLVL.

This chain uses TRBV27 with TRBJ2-7; D is tentatively TRBD1 or TRBD2 (6 bases each). This CDR3 region has 14 residues. Looked up from germline, CDR1 is MNHEY and CDR2 is SMNVEV (reference sequence). Trimming removed 5 bases from V and 6 bases from J, with 17 bases in between. The CDR3 loop is CASSVPGAGGEQYF. DNA for the CDR3: TGTGCCAGCAGTGTCCCGGGGGCAGGCGGCGAGCAGTACTTC.

The CDR3 is CASGLSADTQYF. CDR3 DNA sequence: TGTGCTAGTGGTTTGTCGGCAGATACGCAGTATTTT. The V gene is TRBV12-5, the J gene TRBJ2-3; D unresolved. This CDR3 has 12 residues. The germline V gene encodes CDR1 LGHNT and CDR2 FRNRAP. The germline V and J ends were trimmed by 2 bases and 4 bases, with 4 bases remaining between them.

Turning to this clonotype: An end of the junction does not agree with germline; a read error may underlie this. The CDR3 bases are TGTGCCAGCAGTTACTCGAAAGAGGCGGGGGGCACTGAAGTTTTCTTT. This translates into CASSYSKEAGGTEVFF. The rearrangement joins TRBV6-6 to TRBJ1-1; tentatively, D is TRBD1 (6 bases). This CDR3 is built from 16 residues. CDR1 MNHNY and CDR2 SVGAGI come from the germline V gene (reference sequence).

The chain uses TRBV6-1 and TRBJ1-1; no clear D. The CDR3 has 14 residues. The V end was cut by 5 bases, the J end by 10 bases, with 20 bases between. From germline, CDR1 is MNHNS and CDR2 SASEGT. This chain's CDR3 is CASSQLQWFGSAFF. CDR3 bases: TGTGCCAGCAGTCAACTACAGTGGTTTGGATCAGCTTTCTTT.

The V call is TRBV28, the J call TRBJ2-7; TRBD1 matches 8 bases. V shed 2 bases, J shed 3 bases, and the junction held 9 bases outside the gene matches. This CDR3 contains 16 residues. Germline-derived CDR1 and CDR2 are MDHEN and SYDVKM. The CDR3 reads CASSLNFGTGFYEQYF. CDR3 nucleotide sequence: TGTGCCAGCAGTTTAAACTTCGGGACAGGTTTCTACGAGCAGTACTTC.

The rearrangement uses TRBV30 and TRBJ2-7, with D uncertain. CDR3 length: 13 residues. CDR1 and CDR2 from the germline V gene are GTSNPN and SVGIG (reference sequence). Trimming removed 1 base at V and 2 bases at J, with 9 bases between. CDR3 coding DNA: TGTGCCTGGAGTGGGAAGGATCCCTACGAGCAGTACTTC. It codes for CAWSGKDPYEQYF.

CDR3 coding DNA: TGTGCCAGCAGCTTAACGACAGAGAGGCAGTACTTC. Protein: CASSLTTERQYF. The chain recombines TRBV11-2 with TRBJ2-7; tentative D call: TRBD1 (5 bases). Germline V gene lookup returns CDR1 SGHAT and CDR2 FQNNGV. The CDR3 has 12 residues. V lost 2 bases and J 9 bases, leaving 11 bases between the germline ends.

This clonotype has only one observation. The chain carries TRBV7-9 and TRBJ2-7, with D possibly matching TRBD1 (6 bases). Germline CDR1 and CDR2: SEHNR and FQNEAQ (reference sequence). The CDR3 is made up of 16 amino acids. The V and J ends lost 3 bases and 2 bases respectively, with 17 bases between them. The CDR3 loop is CASSLGTGTTPYEQYF. The CDR3, as DNA: TGTGCCAGCAGCTTGGGGACCGGGACAACTCCCTACGAGCAGTACTTC. Variable domain in full (rest from reference TRBV7-9 and TRBJ2-7): DTGVSQNPRHKITKRGQNVTFRCDPISEHNRLYWYRQTLGQGPEFLTYFQNEAQLEKSRLLSDRFSAERPKGSFSTLEIQRTEQGDSAMYLCASSLGTGTTPYEQYFGPGTRLTVT.

This sequence joins TRBV2 and TRBJ1-1, with 7 bases that match TRBD1. Germline V gene data show CDR1 as SNHLY and CDR2 as FYNNEI. After removal of 10 bases from V and 5 bases from J, the junction contained 7 bases not matched to a gene. This CDR3 region has 12 residues. CDR3 sequence reads: CAKTTGATEAFF. The CDR3 nucleotides are TGTGCCAAAACTACAGGGGCGACTGAAGCTTTCTTT.

The V call is TRBV4-1, the J call TRBJ1-5, with unresolved D. Trimming removed 1 base at V and 0 bases at J, with 7 bases between. CDR1 and CDR2 (germline): MGHRA, YSYEKL. This CDR3 spans 15 amino acids. The CDR3 protein is CASSQGENSNQPQHF. DNA for the CDR3: TGCGCCAGCAGCCAAGGAGAAAATAGCAATCAGCCCCAGCATTTT.

This clonotype was detected only once. V gene TRBV10-3 combines with J gene TRBJ2-5; 11 bases fit TRBD2. Losses at the gene ends were 0 bases for V and 0 bases for J; bases not matched to a gene: 6. Germline assignment: CDR1 ENHRY and CDR2 SYGVKD. This CDR3 contains 18 residues. CDR3 amino acids: CAISESPTSGVHQETQYF. The CDR3 nucleotides read TGTGCCATCAGTGAGTCACCGACTAGCGGGGTACACCAAGAGACCCAGTACTTC.

The V and J genes are TRBV13 and TRBJ1-1; maybe TRBD1 (5 bases). The CDR3 spans 14 residues. V lost 6 bases and J lost 5, with 16 bases in between. Germline V gene sequence: CDR1 PRHDT, CDR2 FYEKMQ (reference sequence). The CDR3 sequence: CASRPGPGGTEAFF. In nucleotides, the CDR3 is TGTGCCAGCAGACCCGGGCCCGGGGGGACTGAAGCTTTCTTT.

J is TRBJ2-6 and V is TRBV7-6, with 7 bases that match TRBD1. This CDR3 has 19 amino acids. The germline V gene encodes CDR1 SGHVS and CDR2 FNYEAQ. Trimming cost V 5 bases and J 0 bases; bases outside gene matches: 13. The CDR3 sequence is CASSTYGTDDPSGANVLTF. The CDR3 coding sequence is TGTGCCAGCAGCACTTATGGGACAGACGATCCCTCTGGGGCCAACGTCCTGACTTTC.

This chain joins TRBV11-1 and TRBJ1-1; D might be TRBD1 (5 bases). Germline loops: CDR1 SGHAT, CDR2 FQDESV (reference sequence). Trimming took off 3 bases at V and 1 base at J, with 9 bases between the two ends. The CDR3 contains 14 residues. The CDR3 sequence: CASSFGGGNTEAFF. CDR3 nucleotides: TGTGCCAGCAGCTTCGGTGGGGGGAACACTGAAGCTTTCTTT.

The gene calls are TRBV29-1 and TRBJ2-7; D perhaps matches TRBD2 (6 bases). This CDR3 has 17 residues. CDR1 SQVTM and CDR2 ANQGSEA come from the germline V gene. Trimming took 1 base from V and 2 from J, leaving 21 bases between them. The CDR3 region is CSVEVWDKGLITYEQYF. The CDR3 region has the DNA TGCAGCGTTGAAGTCTGGGATAAGGGACTCATAACCTACGAGCAGTACTTC.

The chain links TRBV28 to TRBJ2-7; D gene unclear. Germline V gene lookup returns CDR1 MDHEN and CDR2 SYDVKM. Deletions cut 2 bases from V and 0 bases from J, with 11 bases between. The CDR3 extends over 15 amino acids. CDR3 amino acids: CASSLPLGFSYEQYF. The CDR3 bases are TGTGCCAGCAGTTTACCCCTAGGCTTCTCCTACGAGCAGTACTTC. Full variable domain (rest looked up from reference TRBV28 and TRBJ2-7): DVKVTQSSRYLVKRTGEKVFLECVQDMDHENMFWYRQDPGLGLRLIYFSYDVKMKEKGDIPEGYSVSREKKERFSLILESASTNQTSMYLCASSLPLGFSYEQYFGPGTRLTVT.

The rearrangement uses TRBV20-1 and TRBJ1-5; no firm D call. This CDR3 is 13 amino acids long. V lost 6 bases and J 3 bases, leaving 12 bases between the germline ends. The germline V gene encodes CDR1 DFQATT and CDR2 SNEGSKA (reference sequence). The CDR3 is CSAPRDDNQPQHF. CDR3 DNA: TGCAGTGCCCCCAGAGACGACAATCAGCCCCAGCATTTT.

This clonotype was counted between two and nine times. The chain employs TRBV7-2 and TRBJ2-7; D remains unclear. CDR1 is SGHTA, CDR2 FQGNSA, per germline. The V end lost 1 base, the J end lost 4 bases, and 2 bases lay between the germline ends. The CDR3 length is 11 residues. CDR3 nucleotides: TGTGCCAGCAGCTTAGTGTACGAGCAGTACTTC. This sequence encodes CASSLVYEQYF.

V usage is TRBV19 and J usage is TRBJ2-2; 14 bases map to TRBD2. Germline assignment: CDR1 LNHDA and CDR2 SQIVND (reference sequence). J gave up 5 bases and V 8 bases, and 16 bases lay outside the gene matches. The CDR3 is made up of 19 amino acids. CDR3 nucleotide sequence: TGTGCCAGTTTAGATACCGGGACTAGCGGGGGCCTAAGTACCGGGGAGCTGTTTTTT. Amino acids: CASLDTGTSGGLSTGELFF.

The V call is TRBV6-5, the J call TRBJ1-1; D is undetermined. Germline lookup yields CDR1 MNHEY and CDR2 SVGAGI. The CDR3 covers 11 residues. The V end was cut by 7 bases, the J end by 9 bases, with 12 bases between. The CDR3 DNA sequence: TGTGCCAGCACCCTCGGGGTCAAAGCTTTCTTT. Encoded protein: CASTLGVKAFF.

V usage is TRBV4-3 and J usage is TRBJ1-5; 7 nucleotides match TRBD1. Per the germline V gene, CDR1 is LGHNA and CDR2 is YSLEER. V was clipped by 4 bases and J by 1 base; unmatched bases: 4. This CDR3 spans 15 amino acids. The CDR3 DNA follows: TGCGCCAGCAGCCCAACAGGGGAGAGCAATCAGCCCCAGCATTTT. It yields the protein CASSPTGESNQPQHF.

The chain is built from TRBV28 and TRBJ1-4; TRBD1 matches at 11 bases. V shed 5 bases, J shed 8 bases, and the junction held 7 bases outside the gene matches. The germline V gene encodes CDR1 MDHEN and CDR2 SYDVKM. The CDR3 totals 15 residues. The CDR3, as DNA: TGTGCCAGCAGTCTCGAGGACAGGGGGCCCGAAAAACTGTTTTTT. Translated, it gives CASSLEDRGPEKLFF.